Each of the 17 T cell receptor beta chains below was sequenced from the same sample in a study of beta chain features in type 1 diabetes. Sequenced material consisted of expressed TCRB transcripts (all of the isolated RNA was reverse transcribed). Libraries were prepared by immunoSEQ multiplex PCR; TCRdb keeps only in-frame clonotypes and omits some of them. The table lists 250,000 or so clones, roughly 70% of them singletons, with about 0.051% in the top ten. The sample was naive CD4+ T cells from blood. The receptor source for this set is a man aged 30 to 45 in good health.

This clone was recorded a few times. The rearrangement links TRBV6-1 to TRBJ2-7, with D uncertain. Trimming cost V 10 bases and J 5 bases, with 12 bases left between them. The CDR3 has 11 amino acids. Germline assignment: CDR1 MNHNS and CDR2 SASEGT. In DNA, the CDR3 is TGTGCCACCATGCGACGGAACGAGCAGTACTTC. This encodes CATMRRNEQYF.

The genes are TRBV29-1 and TRBJ2-5; D not resolved. Germline V CDR1 and CDR2: SQVTM, ANQGSEA. V dropped 7 bases and J dropped 4 bases, with 16 bases sitting between them. The CDR3 consists of 13 residues. The CDR3 spells CSAAPSPGETQYF. For the CDR3, the DNA is TGCAGCGCCGCCCCTTCCCCAGGAGAGACCCAGTACTTC.

The rearrangement joins TRBV29-1 to TRBJ2-7; 8 positions agree with TRBD2. V dropped 1 base and J dropped 3; count of bases not matched to a gene: 8. The CDR3 consists of 15 residues. CDR1 is SQVTM and CDR2 is ANQGSEA in the germline V gene. CDR3 bases: TGCAGCGTTGAAGCATCCGGGACTAGTGGCTACGAGCAGTACTTC. Its translation is CSVEASGTSGYEQYF.

The chain has TRBV27 and TRBJ2-7, with TRBD2 as a possible D gene (6 bases). Germline lookup yields CDR1 MNHEY and CDR2 SMNVEV (reference sequence). CDR3 size: 17 residues. V lost 4 bases, J lost 0 bases, and 19 bases lay in between. The CDR3 DNA reads as TGTGCCAGCAGTTCCCGGATTAGCGGTGGGCTCTCCTACGAGCAGTACTTC. This translates into CASSSRISGGLSYEQYF.

This rearrangement joins TRBV2 to TRBJ2-5; no reliable D call. Germline-derived CDR1 and CDR2 are SNHLY and FYNNEI. The CDR3 spans 11 residues. Trimming removed 7 bases at V and 4 bases at J, with 7 bases between. The CDR3 nucleotides are TGTGCCAGCATGGCAGGAGAGACCCAGTACTTC. Amino acid sequence: CASMAGETQYF.

The CDR3 nucleotides are TGTGCCAGCAGCGCCCGGACAGGGGGCCCTGGAAACACCATATATTTT. Its translation: CASSARTGGPGNTIYF. The rearrangement links TRBV9 to TRBJ1-3, with 11 bases lining up with TRBD1. V was pared by 3 bases and J by 2 bases, with 4 bases of the junction left unmatched. The CDR3 is 16 amino acids. Germline lookup yields CDR1 SGDLS and CDR2 YYNGEE.

The rearrangement links TRBV4-3 to TRBJ2-7; D perhaps matches TRBD1 (5 bases). The germline CDR1 and CDR2 sequences are LGHNA and YSLEER. The V gene lost 3 bases and the J gene lost 1 base, with 13 bases spanning the gap. This CDR3 is 15 amino acids long. The CDR3 reads CASSHHYQGSYEQYF. DNA for the CDR3: TGCGCCAGCAGCCATCACTACCAGGGTTCCTACGAGCAGTACTTC.

The chain recombines TRBV7-2 with TRBJ2-3; either TRBD1 or TRBD2 may fit D (5 bases each). Trimming took 4 bases from V and 6 from J, leaving 11 bases between them. CDR1 and CDR2 from the germline V gene are SGHTA and FQGNSA. This CDR3 is 13 amino acids long. CDR3 in amino acids: CASSYWGSDTQYF. DNA of the CDR3: TGTGCCAGCAGCTATTGGGGGTCGGATACGCAGTATTTT.

The chain is built from TRBV5-4 and TRBJ2-3; D unresolved. The V gene lost 3 bases and the J gene lost 0 bases, with 11 bases spanning the gap. Germline CDR1 SGHNT, CDR2 YYREEE (reference sequence). This CDR3 is 15 amino acids long. The CDR3 DNA sequence: TGTGCCAGCAGCTCCCCGTCCGTAAGCACAGATACGCAGTATTTT. Protein: CASSSPSVSTDTQYF.

The gene calls are TRBV4-2 and TRBJ1-5, with D tentatively TRBD1 (5 bases). The CDR3 loop spans 14 amino acids. V lost 5 bases to trimming and J lost 1 base, with 9 bases between them. Germline assignment: CDR1 LGHNA and CDR2 YNFKEQ. CDR3 nucleotide sequence: TGTGCCAGCAGCGTCCGGGACAGCAATCAGCCCCAGCATTTT. This encodes CASSVRDSNQPQHF.

This chain uses TRBV2 with TRBJ2-6; no clear D. Germline V gene lookup returns CDR1 SNHLY and CDR2 FYNNEI. V gave up 7 bases and J gave up 0 bases, with 13 bases separating them. The CDR3 extends over 16 amino acids. The CDR3, as DNA: TGTGCCAGCATATCGACTCCGAGCTCTGGGGCCAACGTCCTGACTTTC. This translates into CASISTPSSGANVLTF. Looking up the rest from reference TRBV2 and TRBJ2-6 gives the full variable domain: EPEVTQTPSHQVTQMGQEVILRCVPISNHLYFYWYRQILGQKVEFLVSFYNNEISEKSEIFDDQFSVERPDGSNFTLKIRSTKLEDSAMYFCASISTPSSGANVLTFGAGSRLTVL.

V gene TRBV18 combines with J gene TRBJ2-1; no firm D call. V was clipped by 1 base and J by 7 bases, with 11 bases between them. This CDR3 contains 14 residues. In germline, CDR1 is KGHSH, CDR2 LQKENI. The CDR3 loop reads CASSPQGSGNEQFF. CDR3 in DNA: TGTGCCAGCTCACCACAGGGATCCGGGAATGAGCAGTTCTTC.

This clone was seen a handful of times. The chain combines TRBV29-1 with TRBJ2-3; D gene unclear. Germline CDR1 and CDR2: SQVTM and ANQGSEA. Deletions cut 6 bases from V and 0 bases from J, with 13 bases between. The CDR3 is 14 residues long. CDR3 in DNA: TGCAGCGTGGGTAGTCCCTCAAGCACAGATACGCAGTATTTT. This gives the protein CSVGSPSSTDTQYF.

This clone was recorded a few times. The chain links TRBV7-9 to TRBJ2-1; 7 positions match TRBD2. This CDR3 contains 16 residues. Germline loops: CDR1 SEHNR, CDR2 FQNEAQ (reference sequence). V gave up 4 bases and J gave up 0 bases; unmatched junction bases: 6. The CDR3 region is CASSSRAGISYNEQFF. As DNA, the CDR3 is TGTGCCAGCAGCTCAAGAGCGGGAATCTCCTACAATGAGCAGTTCTTC. Full variable domain (outside the CDR3, taken from reference TRBV7-9 and TRBJ2-1): DTGVSQNPRHKITKRGQNVTFRCDPISEHNRLYWYRQTLGQGPEFLTYFQNEAQLEKSRLLSDRFSAERPKGSFSTLEIQRTEQGDSAMYLCASSSRAGISYNEQFFGPGTRLTVL.

The CDR3 nucleotides are TGTGCCAGCAAGGGCGGCAGCTCCTACGAGCAGTACTTC. This gives the protein CASKGGSSYEQYF. The genes are TRBV25-1 and TRBJ2-7, with D uncertain. Germline V gene sequence: CDR1 MGHDK, CDR2 SYGVNS. This CDR3 contains 13 residues. Trimming pared 7 bases from V and 0 bases from J, leaving 10 bases between.

This clone was seen only a few times. The genes are TRBV30 and TRBJ2-2; 10 bases map to TRBD2. This CDR3 spans 15 amino acids. V was clipped by 1 base and J by 7 bases; unmatched bases: 6. From germline, CDR1 is GTSNPN and CDR2 SVGIG (reference sequence). The CDR3 sequence: CAWSGASGSIGELFF. The DNA for the CDR3 is TGTGCCTGGAGTGGGGCTAGCGGGAGTATCGGGGAGCTGTTTTTT.

In DNA form, the CDR3 reads TGCGCCAGCAGCCAAATTCCGAGGCCGTACGAGCAGTACTTC. This codes for CASSQIPRPYEQYF. The genes are TRBV4-1 and TRBJ2-7; D not resolved. Trimming removed 2 bases at V and 4 bases at J, with 12 bases between. CDR1 and CDR2 (germline): MGHRA, YSYEKL. The CDR3 consists of 14 residues.